Described below is a single TCR beta chain sequence and its context. What it recognizes is unknown. Germline CDR1 is SGHRS and CDR2 is YFSETQ. V was pared by 3 bases and J by 0 bases, with 7 bases of the junction left unmatched. This CDR3 has 17 residues. The data stem from a study of shared clonotypes between healthy human individuals. Study results and limitations: A handful of donors showed sharing of about 4.8% of naive CD4 clonotypes.

Profiling relied on immunoSEQ multiplex PCR, and the TCRdb table lists in-frame clones only, not all of them. Here the sample spans about 2 million clones, 85% to 95% being singletons. Only CD45RO-negative cells positively selected for CCR7 counted as naive CD8 cells, so terminally differentiated effector memory CD45RA+ cells were excluded. J is TRBJ2-1 and V is TRBV5-1; 9 bases line up with TRBD2. The TCR comes from a man between 18 and 29 years old in good health. The sequencing sample was made of naive CD8+ T cells sorted from blood. The CDR3: CASSYLAGPSSYNEQFF. Here the CDR3 DNA reads TGCGCCAGCAGCTATCTAGCGGGACCCAGCTCCTACAATGAGCAGTTCTTC.